This T cell receptor (beta chain) was identified in a study of neurological immune-mediated disorders. Notes on the study in general: Multiple sclerosis patients had less TCR clonal expansion than even healthy controls, unlike HTLV-1-associated myelopathy.

The authors made cDNA by 5'RACE with 10-nucleotide random UMIs. Every sequencing run returned over 160 million TCR-beta sequences, which were derived from 15-18 subjects. Via MiXCR, TCRdb re-called the 5' RACE reads, giving one row per CDR3 protein. The table shows about 66,000 distinct CDR3 sequences, with around 3% occurring only once. This clonotype was picked up many times. Its cognate antigen is unknown. Per germline, CDR1 MNHNY and CDR2 SVGAGI (reference sequence). CDR3 length: 17 amino acids. Losses at the gene ends were 6 bases for V and 3 bases for J; bases not matched to a gene: 9. The unsorted libraries were prepared from 2 million PBMCs (stored at -80 C).

The gene calls are TRBV6-6 and TRBJ2-1; 12 bases align to TRBD2. The source material was PBMCs. The TCR was taken from a man aged 35 to 55 with multiple sclerosis. CDR3 sequence (DNA): TGTGCCAGCAGCCGTTCAGGACTAGCGGGAAACTACAATGAGCAGTTCTTC. As protein: CASSRSGLAGNYNEQFF.